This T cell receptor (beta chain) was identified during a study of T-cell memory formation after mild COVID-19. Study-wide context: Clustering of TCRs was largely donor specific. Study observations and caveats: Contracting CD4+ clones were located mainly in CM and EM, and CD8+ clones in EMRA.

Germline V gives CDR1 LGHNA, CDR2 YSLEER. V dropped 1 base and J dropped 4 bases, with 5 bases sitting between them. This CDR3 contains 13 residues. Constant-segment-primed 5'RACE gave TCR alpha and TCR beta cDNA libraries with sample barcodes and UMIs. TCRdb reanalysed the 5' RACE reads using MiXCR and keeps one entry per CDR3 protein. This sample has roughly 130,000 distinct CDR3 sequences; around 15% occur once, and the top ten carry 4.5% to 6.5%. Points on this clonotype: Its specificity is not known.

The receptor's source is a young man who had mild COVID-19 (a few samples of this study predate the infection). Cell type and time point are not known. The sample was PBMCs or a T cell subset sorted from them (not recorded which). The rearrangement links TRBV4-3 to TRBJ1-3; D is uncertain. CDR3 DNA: TGCGCCAGCAGCCAAGCACCGGGAAACACCATATATTTT. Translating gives CASSQAPGNTIYF.